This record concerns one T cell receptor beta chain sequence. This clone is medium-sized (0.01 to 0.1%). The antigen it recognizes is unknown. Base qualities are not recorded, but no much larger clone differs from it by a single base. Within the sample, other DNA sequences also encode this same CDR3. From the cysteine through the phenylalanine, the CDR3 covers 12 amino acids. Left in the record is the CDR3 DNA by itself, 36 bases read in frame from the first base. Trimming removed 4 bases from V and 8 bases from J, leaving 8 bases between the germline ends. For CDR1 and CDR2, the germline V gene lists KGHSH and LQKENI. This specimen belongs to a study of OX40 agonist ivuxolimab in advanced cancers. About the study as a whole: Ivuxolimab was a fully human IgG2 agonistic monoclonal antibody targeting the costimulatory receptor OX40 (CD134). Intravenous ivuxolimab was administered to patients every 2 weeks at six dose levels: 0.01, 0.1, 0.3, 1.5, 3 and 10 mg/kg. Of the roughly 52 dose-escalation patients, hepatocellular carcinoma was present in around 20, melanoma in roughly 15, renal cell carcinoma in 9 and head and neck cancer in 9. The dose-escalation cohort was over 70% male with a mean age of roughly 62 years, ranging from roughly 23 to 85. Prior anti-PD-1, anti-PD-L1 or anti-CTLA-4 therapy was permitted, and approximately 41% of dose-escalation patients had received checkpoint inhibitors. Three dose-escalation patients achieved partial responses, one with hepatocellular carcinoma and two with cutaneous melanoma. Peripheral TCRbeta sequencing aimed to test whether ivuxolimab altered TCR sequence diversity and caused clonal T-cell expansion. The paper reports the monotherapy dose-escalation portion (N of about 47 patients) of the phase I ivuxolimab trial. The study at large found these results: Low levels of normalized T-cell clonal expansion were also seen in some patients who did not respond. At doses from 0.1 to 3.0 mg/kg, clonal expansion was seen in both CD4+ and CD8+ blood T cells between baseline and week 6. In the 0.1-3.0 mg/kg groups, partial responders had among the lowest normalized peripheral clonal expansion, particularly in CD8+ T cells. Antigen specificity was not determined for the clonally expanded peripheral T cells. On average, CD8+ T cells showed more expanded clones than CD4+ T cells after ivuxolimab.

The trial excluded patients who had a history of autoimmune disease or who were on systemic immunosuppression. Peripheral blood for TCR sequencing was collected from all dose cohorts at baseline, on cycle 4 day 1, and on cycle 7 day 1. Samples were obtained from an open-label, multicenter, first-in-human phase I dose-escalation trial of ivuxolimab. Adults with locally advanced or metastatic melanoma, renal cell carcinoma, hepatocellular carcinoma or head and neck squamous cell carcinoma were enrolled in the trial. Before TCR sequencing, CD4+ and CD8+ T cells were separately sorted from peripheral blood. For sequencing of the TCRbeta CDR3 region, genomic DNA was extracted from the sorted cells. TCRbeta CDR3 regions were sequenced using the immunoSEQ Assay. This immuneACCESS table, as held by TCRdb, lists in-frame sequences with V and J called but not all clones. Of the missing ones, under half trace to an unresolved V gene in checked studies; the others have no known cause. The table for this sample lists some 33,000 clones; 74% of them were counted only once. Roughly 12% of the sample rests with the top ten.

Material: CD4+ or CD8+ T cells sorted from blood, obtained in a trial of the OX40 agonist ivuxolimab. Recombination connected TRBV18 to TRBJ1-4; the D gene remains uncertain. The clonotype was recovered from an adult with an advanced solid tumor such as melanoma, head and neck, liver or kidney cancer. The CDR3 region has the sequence CASSQRREKLFF. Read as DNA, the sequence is TGTGCCAGCTCACAGAGGAGAGAAAAACTGTTTTTT.